This T cell receptor beta chain was sequenced for a study of immune evolution from preneoplasia to lung adenocarcinoma (dated by TCRdb to about 2021). Study-wide context: HLA loss of heterozygosity was found in approximately 7% of AIS, around 14% of MIA and about a third of ADC lesions, and in no AAH lesions. Immune contexture across lung adenocarcinoma precursors and invasive adenocarcinoma was profiled using immune gene expression, TCR sequencing and multiplex immunofluorescence. Resected precursor lesions (AAH, AIS, MIA) and invasive adenocarcinomas were compared with paired morphologically normal lung tissue. Sample size was based on specimen availability rather than a prior power calculation. Whole exome sequencing and methylation data from the same cohort of nodules were integrated with the immune data. The overall cohort was made up of around 57 patients with pulmonary nodules who had surgical resection. TCR sequencing data were obtained from approximately 50 patients. It was reported in the study that 100 to 110 samples were used for TCR sequencing. Class I HLA alleles were inferred from exome data with POLYSOLVER, and allele-specific HLA loss was detected with LOHHLA. What the study reported, not specific to this receptor: Normal lung showed the highest clonality, whereas later-stage lesions appeared to have higher T cell density and diversity but lower clonality. Because all patients came from Japan and China, whether the findings apply to Western populations was uncertain. KRAS-mutant nodules showed the highest T cell clonality compared with EGFR-mutant or double wild-type lesions. The findings reflected association rather than direct causation, and larger cohorts with long-term follow-up and longitudinal biopsies were considered necessary. Normal lung had the highest top T cell clone frequencies, and these frequencies appeared to fall progressively from AAH through AIS, MIA and invasive adenocarcinoma.

Its CDR3 holds 11 amino acids, cysteine through phenylalanine. Just CDR3 DNA is preserved here, 33 bases in frame from base 1. Via the germline V gene, CDR1 is KGHSH and CDR2 LQKENI. Relative to germline, V is 6 bases shorter and J is 4 bases shorter, with 6 bases between their ends. Comments on this clone: Its antigen remains undetermined. Per-base quality was not reported, and no clone a single base away is much larger than it.

Using the immunoSEQ hsTCRbeta Kit, TCR beta CDR3 regions were sequenced from DNA. Concerning the study's data processing: TCR sequencing data were analysed with the ImmunoSEQ Analyzer. T cell clonality was defined as 1 minus Pielou's evenness computed on productive rearrangements. To measure T cell diversity, the inverse Simpson index was applied to productive templates. T cell density was defined as TCR beta template counts normalized to usable DNA, with usable DNA estimated by amplification and sequencing of housekeeping genes. TCR metrics were compared across histologic stages using two-sided Kruskal-Wallis tests. Sourced from immuneACCESS, this table was stored by TCRdb with only in-frame sequences that have V and J called. A share of the clones is absent; for the studies checked, an unresolved V gene accounts for under half, and the remainder has no known explanation. The V and J calls and clone size are taken from that table; D and trimming were inferred from the DNA. This sample holds about 8,900 clones; about four fifths were observed only once. The top ten clones comprise over 10% of the sample.

Resection was performed on patients in Japan or China between the mid-2010s and the late 2010s. Two lung cancer pathologists independently reviewed H&E slides to confirm the histologic diagnosis of every case. To enrich premalignant or tumor cells for nucleic acid extraction, macro-dissection was performed after pathologic assessment. The AllPrep DNA/RNA FFPE Kit was used to isolate DNA from FFPE tissue. What was sequenced was FFPE lung adenocarcinoma in situ tissue. What this sample's cell subset or site label stands for: preinvasive adenocarcinoma in situ (AIS). Recombination linked TRBV18 to TRBJ1-1, with the D gene call left open. The source is a person of 80 years or more with lung adenocarcinoma. The CDR3 region reads CASSGGTEAFF. The DNA sequence is given as TGTGCCAGCTCGGGAGGCACTGAAGCTTTCTTT.